The entry that follows covers one TCR beta chain sequence. The source of the sample is a study of Ad26.COV2.S vaccination and SARS-CoV-2 variants. Sequenced by immunoSEQ multiplex PCR; TCRdb stores in-frame clones only, minus some. Here the sample spans over 400,000 clones, 89% being singletons. Trimming left V 3 bases short and J 5 bases short, with 21 bases between. Germline V CDR1 and CDR2: SEHNR, FQNEAQ (reference sequence). The CDR3 loop spans 17 amino acids. Treatment described: some 20 received Ad26.COV2.S at low or high dose, single or two shots; several received placebo; per-sample allocation not given. Sampling was done on day 63 after the first vaccine or placebo injection.

The receptor was isolated from a person aged 18-60 years who received the Ad26.COV2.S COVID-19 vaccine or a placebo. This material consisted of peripheral blood, taken in a trial of Ad26.COV2.S vaccine versus placebo. The V call is TRBV7-9, the J call TRBJ2-3; D tentatively reads TRBD1 or TRBD2 (5 bases each). DNA for the CDR3: TGTGCCAGCAGCTTCGGGGCCGAGGGGACCACTAAAGATACGCAGTATTTT. As protein: CASSFGAEGTTKDTQYF.